A single sample gave rise to the 31 T cell receptor beta chains below, sequenced in a study of CD8 T cells in Susac syndrome. An input of about 0.5 to 1 ug of RNA was subjected to reverse transcription using random hexamers. In TCRdb, the immunoSEQ multiplex PCR reads were re-called with MiXCR into one record per CDR3 protein. The table records 40,000 to 55,000 distinct CDR3 sequences, 93% of them present only once. What was sequenced was CD8+ T cells from PBMCs. The receptors come from a human donor with multiple sclerosis.

This clonotype has only one observation. The chain employs TRBV7-9 and TRBJ2-3; either TRBD1 or TRBD2 may supply D (5 bases each). CDR3 size: 17 residues. Germline-derived CDR1 and CDR2 are SEHNR and FQNEAQ (reference sequence). The germline V and J ends were trimmed by 0 bases and 0 bases, with 13 bases remaining between them. For the CDR3, the DNA is TGTGCCAGCAGCTTAGCTGCTGAGGGACCTAGCACAGATACGCAGTATTTT. Protein product: CASSLAAEGPSTDTQYF.

Regarding this clonotype: One end of the junction does not line up with germline, which may come from a read error. This sequence joins TRBV6-2 or TRBV6-3 and TRBJ1-6, with a possible D match to TRBD1 (6 bases). Per the germline V gene, CDR1 is MNHEY and CDR2 is SVGEGT. The CDR3 runs to 21 residues. CDR3 nucleotide sequence: TGTGCCAGCAGCTACTCCCCCGGCCAGGGGATTAAGAGCTCCTATAATTCACCCCTCCACTTT. This sequence encodes CASSYSPGQGIKSSYNSPLHF.

The gene calls are TRBV27 and TRBJ1-2; D remains unclear. Between the trimmed V and J ends, which lost 4 bases and 8 bases, there was a span of 11 bases. Germline lookup yields CDR1 MNHEY and CDR2 SMNVEV (reference sequence). The CDR3 runs to 12 residues. This chain's CDR3 is CASSSPPLGYTF. The CDR3 DNA reads as TGTGCCAGCAGTTCCCCCCCTTTAGGCTACACCTTC.

V is TRBV28 and J is TRBJ2-5; D possibly corresponds to TRBD2 (6 bases). Trimming pared 7 bases from V and 5 bases from J, leaving 14 bases between. The CDR3 totals 13 residues. In germline, CDR1 is MDHEN, CDR2 SYDVKM. The DNA of the CDR3 is TGTGCCAGCACCATGGGCAGCGGGGAGACCCAGTACTTC. Its protein product is CASTMGSGETQYF.

The chain is built from TRBV2 and TRBJ2-1; the match to TRBD2 covers 9 bases. CDR3 length: 16 amino acids. Germline V gene sequence: CDR1 SNHLY, CDR2 FYNNEI. The V segment lost 0 bases and the J segment 8 bases; nucleotides outside the gene matches: 8. CDR3 in DNA: TGTGCCAGCAGTGAAGCCCTCGCGGGGGGGCCCGATGAGCAGTTCTTC. Translation: CASSEALAGGPDEQFF.

The chain uses TRBV7-9 and TRBJ1-6; D possibly corresponds to TRBD1 (5 bases). CDR3 length: 11 residues. The germline V and J ends were trimmed by 11 bases and 8 bases, with 10 bases remaining between them. Germline CDR1 and CDR2: SEHNR and FQNEAQ (reference sequence). The CDR3 DNA sequence: TGTGCCGCAGGGTATGATTCACCCCTCCACTTT. This codes for CAAGYDSPLHF.

This chain links TRBV7-9 with TRBJ2-2, with D possibly TRBD1 on 6 matching bases. Germline CDR1 reads SEHNR; CDR2 reads FQNEAQ (reference sequence). The CDR3 consists of 15 residues. V was clipped by 4 bases and J by 0 bases, with 9 bases between them. CDR3 bases: TGTGCCAGCAGCTACGGGACAACGAACACCGGGGAGCTGTTTTTT. Residues: CASSYGTTNTGELFF.

This chain joins TRBV3-1 and TRBJ1-1; D unresolved. Trimming cost V 4 bases and J 0 bases, with 3 bases left between them. CDR3 size: 12 residues. CDR1 LGHDT and CDR2 YNNKEL come from the germline V gene (reference sequence). DNA of the CDR3: TGTGCCAGCAGCCTTATGAACACTGAAGCTTTCTTT. Translation gives CASSLMNTEAFF.

This chain links TRBV7-9 with TRBJ1-6; TRBD1 is a possible D gene (5 bases). V was pared by 6 bases and J by 14 bases, with 17 bases between. The CDR3 consists of 13 residues. Germline loops: CDR1 SEHNR, CDR2 FQNEAQ (reference sequence). The chain's CDR3 is CASRGGADGTLHF. CDR3 DNA: TGTGCCAGCAGGGGAGGGGCGGACGGAACCCTCCACTTT.

The chain carries TRBV6-6 and TRBJ1-6, with TRBD1 matching 9 bases. The V and J ends lost 1 base and 7 bases, in that order; junction bases with no gene match: 5. The CDR3 covers 16 residues. Germline V gene sequence: CDR1 MNHNY, CDR2 SVGAGI (reference sequence). CDR3 in DNA: TGTGCCAGCAGTTACTTCCGGGACAGGGAGAATTCACCCCTCCACTTT. Translating gives CASSYFRDRENSPLHF.

This chain links TRBV6-5 with TRBJ2-1; D remains ambiguous. The CDR3 runs to 14 residues. CDR1 MNHEY and CDR2 SVGAGI come from the germline V gene. With 2 bases removed from V and 7 bases from J, the gap between germline ends came to 12 bases. The CDR3 spells CASSYGPNGNEQFF. DNA for the CDR3: TGTGCCAGCAGTTACGGTCCTAACGGGAATGAGCAGTTCTTC.

This sequence joins TRBV7-2 and TRBJ2-1; D might be TRBD2 (7 bases). The germline gives CDR1 SGHTA, CDR2 FQGNSA. Trimming shortened V by 5 bases and J by 0 bases, and 14 bases separated the two germline ends. CDR3 length equals 16 residues. The CDR3 nucleotides read TGTGCCAGCAGCCTACTCGGGGGGCTCTCCTACAATGAGCAGTTCTTC. Its translation is CASSLLGGLSYNEQFF.

J is TRBJ2-3 and V is TRBV4-3; D not certain. The V gene lost 1 base and the J gene lost 4 bases, with 12 bases spanning the gap. Germline-derived CDR1 and CDR2 are LGHNA and YSLEER. This CDR3 has 15 residues. In DNA, the CDR3 is TGCGCCAGCAGCCAAGTCGCAGGTACGCCAGATACGCAGTATTTT. Its protein product is CASSQVAGTPDTQYF.

CDR3 DNA sequence: TGTGCCAGCAGCTTAGGAGGGCACCAAGAGACCCAGTACTTC. Translating gives CASSLGGHQETQYF. The rearrangement uses TRBV5-6 and TRBJ2-5, with D tentatively TRBD2 (6 bases). This CDR3 is built from 14 residues. V lost 2 bases, J lost 0 bases, and 8 bases lay in between. Germline V lookup: CDR1 SGHDT, CDR2 YYEEEE.

The rearrangement joins TRBV7-9 to TRBJ1-1; D possibly corresponds to TRBD1 (5 bases). Trimming left V 1 base short and J 1 base short, with 13 bases between. The germline CDR1 and CDR2 sequences are SEHNR and FQNEAQ (reference sequence). This CDR3 contains 16 residues. DNA for the CDR3: TGTGCCAGCAGCTTAGTGGTACAGGAGGGGAACACTGAAGCTTTCTTT. It translates to CASSLVVQEGNTEAFF.

J is TRBJ1-1 and V is TRBV12-3 or TRBV12-4, with 7 bases matching TRBD1. The CDR3 consists of 16 residues. Trimming removed 5 bases from V and 1 base from J; junction bases left unmatched: 10. Here the CDR3 reads CASSPYRGRGNTEAFF. CDR3 DNA sequence: TGTGCCAGCAGTCCATACAGGGGTCGGGGGAACACTGAAGCTTTCTTT.

This chain joins TRBV19 and TRBJ1-2, with a weak D call TRBD1 (5 bases). Trimming shortened V by 10 bases and J by 3 bases, and 18 bases separated the two germline ends. This CDR3 contains 14 residues. The germline gives CDR1 LNHDA, CDR2 SQIVND (reference sequence). CDR3 region: CATRRRRDDYGYTF. DNA for the CDR3: TGTGCCACTCGCCGGCGCAGGGATGACTATGGCTACACCTTC.

The genes are TRBV3-1 and TRBJ1-4, with D perhaps TRBD1 (6 bases). The V end lost 4 bases, the J end lost 4 bases, and 31 bases lay between the germline ends. The CDR3 length is 21 residues. The germline V gene encodes CDR1 LGHDT and CDR2 YNNKEL (reference sequence). The CDR3 DNA follows: TGTGCCAGCAGCCCAAACCCAGGGGAGACGGAATCTATACGCCTTAATGAAAAACTGTTTTTT. It codes for CASSPNPGETESIRLNEKLFF.

The CDR3 region has the DNA TGTGCCAGCTCACCGAATACCCTCGAGCAGTACTTC. Amino acids: CASSPNTLEQYF. The chain employs TRBV18 and TRBJ2-7; unclear D gene. Germline values: CDR1 KGHSH, CDR2 LQKENI. Trimming pared 3 bases from V and 6 bases from J, leaving 9 bases between. This CDR3 is built from 12 residues.

This clonotype was seen once. The gene calls are TRBV28 and TRBJ2-5; the D is unclear. Germline CDR1 MDHEN, CDR2 SYDVKM. CDR3 length equals 14 residues. V was clipped by 2 bases and J by 7 bases, with 14 bases between them. CDR3 residues: CASSLIPGYATQYF. CDR3 DNA: TGTGCCAGCAGTTTAATTCCAGGCTATGCGACCCAGTACTTC.

The chain employs TRBV10-3 and TRBJ2-2, with 10 bases aligning to TRBD1. Germline V gives CDR1 ENHRY, CDR2 SYGVKD. The CDR3 spans 18 residues. V shed 7 bases and J 4 bases; nucleotides not matched to a gene: 15. The CDR3 protein is CAITAAGTGDYGTGELFF. In nucleotides, the CDR3 is TGTGCCATCACTGCGGCCGGGACAGGGGATTATGGCACCGGGGAGCTGTTTTTT.

As DNA, the CDR3 is TGTGCCAGCAGCCAAGACCCTGGGGCGGAGAACACTGAAGCTTTCTTT. Amino acid sequence: CASSQDPGAENTEAFF. The chain employs TRBV4-2 and TRBJ1-1; maybe TRBD1 (5 bases). The CDR3 has 16 amino acids. Germline V lookup: CDR1 LGHNA, CDR2 YNFKEQ. V was clipped by 0 bases and J by 1 base, with 12 bases between them.

The chain has TRBV4-1 and TRBJ2-2; TRBD1 aligns across 8 bases. Germline V gene sequence: CDR1 MGHRA, CDR2 YSYEKL. The CDR3 loop spans 17 amino acids. Trimming at V came to 0 bases and at J to 5 bases, leaving 8 bases not matched to a gene. The CDR3 DNA reads as TGCGCCAGCAGCCAAGATCGCCGGACAGGGTTGACCGGGGAGCTGTTTTTT. Residues: CASSQDRRTGLTGELFF.

The rearrangement links TRBV19 to TRBJ2-7; D possibly corresponds to TRBD1 (5 bases). From germline, CDR1 is LNHDA and CDR2 SQIVND (reference sequence). Trimming took 5 bases from V and 3 from J, leaving 5 bases between them. The length of the CDR3 is 11 residues. The CDR3 loop reads CASSGHYEQYF. For the CDR3, the DNA is TGTGCCAGTAGTGGACACTACGAGCAGTACTTC.

This clonotype was seen once. The chain is built from TRBV19 and TRBJ2-1; perhaps TRBD2 as D (7 bases). Trimming removed 4 bases at V and 8 bases at J, with 9 bases between. CDR3 length equals 12 residues. Germline V gene sequence: CDR1 LNHDA, CDR2 SQIVND (reference sequence). In nucleotides, the CDR3 is TGTGCCAGTAGTAGAGGGGGGGATGAGCAGTTCTTC. Amino acid sequence: CASSRGGDEQFF.

V and J are TRBV5-6 and TRBJ1-1; no clear D. V lost 4 bases and J lost 0, with 7 bases in between. CDR1 is SGHDT, CDR2 YYEEEE, per germline. The CDR3 spans 13 residues. This chain's CDR3 is CASSPGVNTEAFF. The CDR3 DNA reads TGTGCCAGCAGCCCGGGAGTGAACACTGAAGCTTTCTTT.

J is TRBJ2-2 and V is TRBV27; 8 nucleotides match TRBD2. Germline V lookup: CDR1 MNHEY, CDR2 SMNVEV (reference sequence). The CDR3 runs to 14 residues. Trimming removed 4 bases from V and 5 bases from J; junction bases left unmatched: 3. CDR3 nucleotide sequence: TGTGCCAGCAGTTACGGGGGGGCGACCGGGGAGCTGTTTTTT. Protein: CASSYGGATGELFF.

The chain recombines TRBV5-1 with TRBJ2-2; either TRBD1 or TRBD2 may fit D (5 bases each). Germline V CDR1 and CDR2: SGHRS, YFSETQ. V lost 5 bases, J lost 5 bases, and 10 bases lay in between. The CDR3 runs to 13 residues. DNA of the CDR3: TGCGCCAGCAGTATCTGGGGGACCGGGGAGCTGTTTTTT. Translated: CASSIWGTGELFF.

This clonotype was seen just once. The chain links TRBV27 to TRBJ2-1; 11 bases fit TRBD1. The germline gives CDR1 MNHEY, CDR2 SMNVEV (reference sequence). The CDR3 extends over 15 amino acids. V was clipped by 6 bases and J by 7 bases; unmatched bases: 8. This CDR3 is CASSPRTGGTNEQFF. Here the CDR3 DNA reads TGTGCCAGCAGCCCGAGGACAGGGGGCACAAATGAGCAGTTCTTC.

The V gene is TRBV29-1, the J gene TRBJ2-4; tentative D call: TRBD2 (5 bases). Germline-derived CDR1 and CDR2 are SQVTM and ANQGSEA. This CDR3 region has 12 residues. V was clipped by 8 bases and J by 6 bases, with 14 bases between them. Written as DNA, the CDR3 is TGCAGCACCCTAGCATGGGGAAACATTCAGTACTTC. Amino acid sequence: CSTLAWGNIQYF. Supplemented by reference TRBV29-1 and TRBJ2-4, the full variable domain reads SAVISQKPSRDICQRGTSLTIQCQVDSQVTMMFWYRQQPGQSLTLIATANQGSEATYESGFVIDKFPISRPNLTFSTLTVSNMSPEDSSIYLCSTLAWGNIQYFGAGTRLSVL.

The J gene is TRBJ2-1, the V gene TRBV5-4; D may match TRBD1 or TRBD2 (5 bases each). V lost 1 base and J lost 1, with 9 bases in between. The CDR3 extends over 15 amino acids. Germline-derived CDR1 and CDR2 are SGHNT and YYREEE (reference sequence). The CDR3 nucleotides are TGTGCCAGCAGCTTGCGAGGGGATTCCTACAATGAGCAGTTCTTC. It yields the protein CASSLRGDSYNEQFF.